This TCR beta chain was profiled in a study of vaccination effects on CD4 cells after COVID-19. As for the study in general: Sampling occurred 16 days and one week pre-vaccination in a couple of convalescent patients.

V was pared by 0 bases and J by 8 bases, with 13 bases between. The germline V gene encodes CDR1 SEHNR and CDR2 FQNEAQ (reference sequence). The CDR3 loop spans 14 amino acids. Findings and caveats of the study: Late in the post-vaccination period, infection-induced and vaccine-induced clones underwent marked clonal contraction.

This clone was observed a handful of times. What it binds is unknown. Here immunoSEQ multiplex PCR was the method, and the copy in TCRdb shows in-frame clones only, minus some. The sample shows approximately 45,000 clones, more than 75% of them seen only once. Culturing for around ten days preceded CD4+ T cell isolation. The person had PCR-confirmed SARS-CoV-2 infection between March and December 2020. The source is a human donor who had a prior SARS-CoV-2 infection. The sample consisted of CD4+ T cells from PBMCs cultured without peptide, taken before COVID-19 vaccination. This chain connects TRBV7-9 to TRBJ1-2; no clear D gene. In DNA, the CDR3 is TGTGCCAGCAGCTTAGCCGTGACTGCGGCCGGCTACACCTTC. Protein product: CASSLAVTAAGYTF.